This record concerns one T cell receptor beta chain sequence. What it recognizes is unknown. The data were obtained in a study of T-cell memory formation after mild COVID-19. Whole-study context: The TCR clusters were mostly specific to one donor. Whole-study findings and limits: Contracting CD8+ clones were enriched in EMRA, CD4+ mainly in CM and EM.

Constant-segment primers and 5'RACE yielded cDNA libraries for TCR alpha and TCR beta, each carrying sample barcodes and UMIs. TCRdb re-analysed the 5' RACE reads in MiXCR, keeping a single row per CDR3 protein. The sample has about 84,000 distinct CDR3 sequences, about 14% seen once; the top ten hold 31%. The CDR3 length is 16 residues. Germline V gene lookup returns CDR1 SNHLY and CDR2 FYNNEI. The V and J ends lost 8 bases and 2 bases, in that order; junction bases with no gene match: 10. Material: PBMCs or a T cell subset sorted from them (not recorded which). This chain connects TRBV2 to TRBJ2-3; 10 nucleotides align to TRBD2. The receptor was isolated from an adult woman who had mild COVID-19 (a few samples of this study predate the infection). Cell type and time point are not known. The chain's CDR3 is CASGKASGGFTDTQYF. CDR3 in DNA: TGTGCCAGCGGAAAAGCTAGCGGGGGCTTCACAGATACGCAGTATTTT.